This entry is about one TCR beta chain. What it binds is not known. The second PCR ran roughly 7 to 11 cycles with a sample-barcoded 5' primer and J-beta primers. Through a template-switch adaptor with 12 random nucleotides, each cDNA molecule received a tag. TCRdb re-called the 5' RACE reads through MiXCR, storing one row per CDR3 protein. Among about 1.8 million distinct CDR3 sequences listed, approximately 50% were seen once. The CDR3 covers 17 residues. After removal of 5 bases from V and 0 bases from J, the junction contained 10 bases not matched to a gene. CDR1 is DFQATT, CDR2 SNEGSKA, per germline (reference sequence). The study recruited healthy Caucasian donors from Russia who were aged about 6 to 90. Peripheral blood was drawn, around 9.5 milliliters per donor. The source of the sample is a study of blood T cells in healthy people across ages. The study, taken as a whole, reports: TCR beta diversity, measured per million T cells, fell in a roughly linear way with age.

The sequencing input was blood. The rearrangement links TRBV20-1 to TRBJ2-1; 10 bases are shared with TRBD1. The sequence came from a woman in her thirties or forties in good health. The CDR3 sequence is CSAGGTGAFSSYNEQFF. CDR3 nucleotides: TGCAGTGCTGGGGGGACAGGGGCATTCTCCTCCTACAATGAGCAGTTCTTC.